These 17 T cell receptor beta chains originate from one sample sequenced in a study of blood T cell repertoires in COVID-19. Libraries were prepared by immunoSEQ multiplex PCR; TCRdb keeps only in-frame clonotypes and omits some of them. The sample holds approximately 70,000 clones, about 91% seen once. The specimen was peripheral blood. All receptors come from a man in his forties or fifties with COVID-19, enrolled during active disease.

The rearrangement uses TRBV5-4 and TRBJ2-7; 11 nucleotides align to TRBD1. The J segment lost 1 base and the V segment lost 0 bases, leaving 3 bases of the junction unmatched. CDR3 size: 16 residues. The V gene's germline CDR1 is SGHNT and CDR2 YYREEE (reference sequence). This CDR3 is CASSLDGTGGSYEQYF. CDR3 in DNA: TGTGCCAGCAGCTTGGACGGGACAGGGGGTTCCTACGAGCAGTACTTC.

V is TRBV19 and J is TRBJ2-3; 8 nucleotides match TRBD1. Germline lookup yields CDR1 LNHDA and CDR2 SQIVND (reference sequence). Unmatched junction bases numbered 9, after V lost 1 base and J lost 0 bases. CDR3 length equals 18 residues. The CDR3 here is CASSIGFRGRASTDTQYF. CDR3 in DNA: TGTGCCAGTAGTATAGGTTTCAGGGGGCGGGCAAGCACAGATACGCAGTATTTT.

A single count supports this clone. The chain uses TRBV9 and TRBJ2-5; TRBD2 matches at 9 bases. The CDR3 runs to 16 residues. V dropped 1 base and J dropped 1; count of bases not matched to a gene: 5. Germline V CDR1 and CDR2: SGDLS, YYNGEE. CDR3: CASSVLAGGPQETQYF. In nucleotides, the CDR3 is TGTGCCAGCAGCGTACTTGCGGGGGGGCCCCAAGAGACCCAGTACTTC.

The rearrangement uses TRBV29-1 and TRBJ2-3; D unresolved. The CDR3 covers 11 residues. V lost 5 bases to trimming and J lost 6 bases, with 9 bases between them. Per the germline V gene, CDR1 is SQVTM and CDR2 is ANQGSEA. The CDR3 sequence is CSVRQHDTQYF. CDR3 sequence (DNA): TGCAGCGTTCGACAACACGATACGCAGTATTTT.

V gene TRBV3-1 (or the pseudogene TRBV3-2) combines with J gene TRBJ2-2; 8 bases match TRBD1. Germline CDR1 reads LGHDT; CDR2 reads YNNKEL (reference sequence). The CDR3 loop spans 15 amino acids. Trimming removed 4 bases from V and 1 base from J; junction bases left unmatched: 2. CDR3 DNA sequence: TGTGCCAGCAGCCGAGGGACAGGGAACACCGGGGAGCTGTTTTTT. This sequence encodes CASSRGTGNTGELFF.

V usage is TRBV25-1 and J usage is TRBJ1-2; 8 nucleotides match TRBD1. Per germline, CDR1 MGHDK and CDR2 SYGVNS. The V gene end was trimmed by 5 bases and the J gene end by 4 bases; junction bases not matched to a gene: 6. This CDR3 contains 14 residues. CDR3 nucleotide sequence: TGTGCCAGCAGTTTAACAGGGGGTGCCTATGGCTACACCTTC. Its protein product is CASSLTGGAYGYTF.

The chain carries TRBV11-2 and TRBJ1-6; TRBD1 is a possible D gene (6 bases). V dropped 10 bases and J dropped 7 bases, with 23 bases sitting between them. This CDR3 has 16 residues. From germline, CDR1 is SGHAT and CDR2 FQNNGV. CDR3 nucleotide sequence: TGTGCCACCAGACCGGGACAACGCTCACCGAATTCACCCCTCCACTTT. Translated: CATRPGQRSPNSPLHF.

The sample holds one count of this clone. The V and J genes are TRBV11-3 and TRBJ2-1; 8 nucleotides line up with TRBD2. V shed 5 bases and J 16 bases; nucleotides not matched to a gene: 10. The CDR3 is made up of 12 amino acids. CDR1 is SGHNT, CDR2 YENEEA, per germline. The CDR3 region has the DNA TGTGCCAGCAGCAATTCGGGGGGGCAGAGCTTCTTC. The encoded protein is CASSNSGGQSFF.

This clone was seen just once. The chain is built from TRBV28 and TRBJ1-2; D uncertain. Germline V CDR1 and CDR2: MDHEN, SYDVKM. The CDR3 has 13 residues. Trimming stripped 3 bases from V and 8 bases from J, with 13 bases between. DNA of the CDR3: TGTGCCAGCAGTTTGAATGGTGGGGAGGGCTACACCTTC. Translation: CASSLNGGEGYTF.

The rearrangement joins TRBV6-5 to TRBJ2-7; a weak D match, TRBD1 (5 bases). V was trimmed by 1 base and J by 6 bases, leaving 13 bases between them. CDR1 MNHEY and CDR2 SVGAGI come from the germline V gene. CDR3 size: 14 residues. The CDR3 spells CASSYLGQGIEQYF. DNA of the CDR3: TGTGCCAGCAGTTACTTAGGCCAGGGTATCGAGCAGTACTTC.

V usage is TRBV3-1 (or the pseudogene TRBV3-2) and J usage is TRBJ2-4; D is perhaps TRBD1 (6 bases). Germline-derived CDR1 and CDR2 are LGHDT and YNNKEL (reference sequence). The CDR3 is 14 amino acids. Trimming stripped 3 bases from V and 6 bases from J, with 12 bases between. CDR3: CASSQRGLGNIQYF. In nucleotides, the CDR3 is TGTGCCAGCAGCCAGAGGGGGTTGGGAAACATTCAGTACTTC.

The genes are TRBV2 and TRBJ1-6; TRBD1 might be the D (6 bases). Trimming removed 7 bases at V and 7 bases at J, with 11 bases between. Germline V CDR1 and CDR2: SNHLY, FYNNEI. This CDR3 region has 13 residues. CDR3 residues: CASKDRENSPLHF. The DNA for the CDR3 is TGTGCCAGCAAGGACAGAGAAAATTCACCCCTCCACTTT.

CDR3 loop: CASSPELHLRGQYF. CDR3 sequence (DNA): TGCGCCAGCAGCCCGGAGTTGCATCTACGAGGGCAGTACTTC. The chain uses TRBV5-1 and TRBJ2-7; no definite D call. Germline CDR1 is SGHRS and CDR2 is YFSETQ. The ends were cut back, 4 bases at V and 9 bases at J, with 20 bases in the middle. CDR3 length: 14 amino acids.

This clone is a singleton in its sample. V and J are TRBV6-6 and TRBJ2-7, with TRBD1 matching 7 bases. Germline CDR1 MNHNY, CDR2 SVGAGI (reference sequence). The ends lost 5 bases at V and 5 bases at J; junction bases unmatched: 6. The CDR3 sequence is 13 residues long. The CDR3 region has the DNA TGTGCCAGCAGTGACAGGGTTGTCCACGAGCAGTACTTC. Its protein is CASSDRVVHEQYF.

This chain connects TRBV30 to TRBJ1-6; D gene uncertain. Germline V lookup: CDR1 GTSNPN, CDR2 SVGIG (reference sequence). The ends were cut back, 4 bases at V and 6 bases at J, with 13 bases in the middle. CDR3 length: 14 amino acids. For the CDR3, the DNA is TGTGCCTGGACGCTCGGGGTTGCTAATTCACCCCTCCACTTT. Its translation is CAWTLGVANSPLHF.

This clone appeared a single time. The CDR3 DNA reads TGTGCCGCCGGTGGGCTTAACTATGGCTACACCTTC. It yields the protein CAAGGLNYGYTF. The gene calls are TRBV10-3 and TRBJ1-2; D is ambiguous. The length of the CDR3 is 12 residues. Germline CDR1 ENHRY, CDR2 SYGVKD. The V end was cut by 11 bases, the J end by 1 base, with 11 bases between.

The CDR3 DNA follows: TGTGCCAGCAGCCAATCGTTCGCAGGGGTCGGCACAGATACGCAGTATTTT. Amino acid sequence: CASSQSFAGVGTDTQYF. The gene calls are TRBV3-1 (or the pseudogene TRBV3-2) and TRBJ2-3; possibly TRBD1 for D (6 bases). The CDR3 consists of 17 residues. Deletions cut 2 bases from V and 1 base from J, with 16 bases between. The germline CDR1 and CDR2 sequences are LGHDT and YNNKEL (reference sequence).